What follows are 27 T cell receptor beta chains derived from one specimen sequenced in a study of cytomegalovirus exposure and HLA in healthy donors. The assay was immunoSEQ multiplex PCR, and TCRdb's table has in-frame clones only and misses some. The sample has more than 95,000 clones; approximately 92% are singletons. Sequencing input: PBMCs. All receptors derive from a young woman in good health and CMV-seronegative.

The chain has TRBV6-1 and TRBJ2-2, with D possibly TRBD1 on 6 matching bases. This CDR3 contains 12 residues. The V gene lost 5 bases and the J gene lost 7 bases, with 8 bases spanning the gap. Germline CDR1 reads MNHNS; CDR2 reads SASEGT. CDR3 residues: CASSRDNGELFF. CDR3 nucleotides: TGTGCCAGCAGTAGGGACAACGGGGAGCTGTTTTTT.

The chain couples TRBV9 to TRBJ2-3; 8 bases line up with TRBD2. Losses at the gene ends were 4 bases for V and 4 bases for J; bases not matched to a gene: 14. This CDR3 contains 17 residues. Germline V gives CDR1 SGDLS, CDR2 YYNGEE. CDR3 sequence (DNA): TGTGCCAGCAGCCCCCGTACTAGCGGTTTTAACGCAGATACGCAGTATTTT. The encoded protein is CASSPRTSGFNADTQYF.

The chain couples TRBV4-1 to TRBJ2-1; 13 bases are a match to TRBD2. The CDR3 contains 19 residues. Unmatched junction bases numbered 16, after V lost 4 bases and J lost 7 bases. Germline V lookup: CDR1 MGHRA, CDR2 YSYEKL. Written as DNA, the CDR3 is TGCGCCAGCAGCCCCGTTCGCCCCGGGACTAGCGGGAAACCGAATGAGCAGTTCTTC. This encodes CASSPVRPGTSGKPNEQFF.

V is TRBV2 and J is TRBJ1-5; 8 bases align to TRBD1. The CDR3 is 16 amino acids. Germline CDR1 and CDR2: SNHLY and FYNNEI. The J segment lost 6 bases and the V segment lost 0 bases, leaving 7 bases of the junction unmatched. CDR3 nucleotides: TGTGCCAGCAGTGAAGCCACAGGGGGGTTTAGTCAGCCCCAGCATTTT. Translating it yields CASSEATGGFSQPQHF. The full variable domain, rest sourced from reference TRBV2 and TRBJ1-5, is EPEVTQTPSHQVTQMGQEVILRCVPISNHLYFYWYRQILGQKVEFLVSFYNNEISEKSEIFDDQFSVERPDGSNFTLKIRSTKLEDSAMYFCASSEATGGFSQPQHFGDGTRLSIL.

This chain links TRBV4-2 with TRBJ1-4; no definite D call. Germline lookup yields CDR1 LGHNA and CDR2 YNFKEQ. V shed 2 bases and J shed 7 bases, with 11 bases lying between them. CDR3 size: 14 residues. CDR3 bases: TGTGCCAGCAGCCAACGGACGGGAATTGAAAAACTGTTTTTT. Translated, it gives CASSQRTGIEKLFF.

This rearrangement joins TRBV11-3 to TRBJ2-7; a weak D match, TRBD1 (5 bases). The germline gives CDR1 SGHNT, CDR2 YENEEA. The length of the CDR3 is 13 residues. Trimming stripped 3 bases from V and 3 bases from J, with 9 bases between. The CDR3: CASSFSQDYEQYF. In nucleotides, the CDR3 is TGTGCCAGCAGCTTCTCACAGGACTACGAGCAGTACTTC.

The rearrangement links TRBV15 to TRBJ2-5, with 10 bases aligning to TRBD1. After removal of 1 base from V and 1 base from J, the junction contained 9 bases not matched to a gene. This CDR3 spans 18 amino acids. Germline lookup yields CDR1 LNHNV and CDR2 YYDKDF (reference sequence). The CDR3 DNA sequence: TGTGCCACCAGCAGAGGAGGGCCGGGACAGGGGATCCAAGAGACCCAGTACTTC. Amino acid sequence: CATSRGGPGQGIQETQYF.

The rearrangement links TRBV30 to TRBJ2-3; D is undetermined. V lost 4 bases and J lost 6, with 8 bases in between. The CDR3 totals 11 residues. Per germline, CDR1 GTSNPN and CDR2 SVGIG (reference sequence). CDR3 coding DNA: TGTGCCTGGACTCCCCTGGATACGCAGTATTTT. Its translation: CAWTPLDTQYF.

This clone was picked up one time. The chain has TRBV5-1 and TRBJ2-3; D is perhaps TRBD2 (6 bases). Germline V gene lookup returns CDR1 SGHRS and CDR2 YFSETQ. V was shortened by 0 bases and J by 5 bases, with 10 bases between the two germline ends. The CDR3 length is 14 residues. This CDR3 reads CASSLGLEGDTQYF. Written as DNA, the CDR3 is TGCGCCAGCAGCTTGGGACTAGAAGGAGATACGCAGTATTTT.

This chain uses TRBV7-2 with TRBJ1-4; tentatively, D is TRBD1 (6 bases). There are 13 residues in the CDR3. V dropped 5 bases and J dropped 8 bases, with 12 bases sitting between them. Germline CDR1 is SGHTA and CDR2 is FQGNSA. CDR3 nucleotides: TGTGCCAGCAGCCCAGAGGGGGGGGAAAAACTGTTTTTT. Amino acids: CASSPEGGEKLFF.

The chain's CDR3 is CASSYQGNTEAFF. CDR3 sequence (DNA): TGTGCCAGCAGTTATCAGGGGAACACTGAAGCTTTCTTT. The V gene is TRBV6-6, the J gene TRBJ1-1; possible D gene TRBD1, 5 bases. Germline CDR1 and CDR2: MNHNY and SVGAGI (reference sequence). The CDR3 totals 13 residues. V was pared by 3 bases and J by 1 base, with 6 bases between.

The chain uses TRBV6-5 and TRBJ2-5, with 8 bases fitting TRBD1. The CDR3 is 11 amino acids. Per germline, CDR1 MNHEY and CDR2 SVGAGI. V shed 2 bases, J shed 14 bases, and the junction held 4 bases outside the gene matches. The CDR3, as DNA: TGTGCCAGCAGTTACGGGGACAGGTCATACTTC. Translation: CASSYGDRSYF.

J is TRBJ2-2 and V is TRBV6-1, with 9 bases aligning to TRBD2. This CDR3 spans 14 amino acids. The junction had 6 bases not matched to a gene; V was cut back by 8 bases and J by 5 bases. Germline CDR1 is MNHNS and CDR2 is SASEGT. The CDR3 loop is CASYSGGRTGELFF. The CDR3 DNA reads TGTGCCAGCTATAGCGGGGGAAGAACCGGGGAGCTGTTTTTT.

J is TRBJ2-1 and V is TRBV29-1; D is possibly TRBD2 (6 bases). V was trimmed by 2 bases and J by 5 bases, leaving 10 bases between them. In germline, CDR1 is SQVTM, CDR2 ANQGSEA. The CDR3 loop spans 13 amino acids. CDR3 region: CSVERGANNEQFF. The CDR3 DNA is TGCAGCGTTGAACGCGGGGCGAACAATGAGCAGTTCTTC.

The CDR3 sequence: CASSFRGGAFTDTQYF. The CDR3 region has the DNA TGTGCCAGCAGTTTTCGCGGGGGAGCTTTTACAGATACGCAGTATTTT. This rearrangement joins TRBV28 to TRBJ2-3, with TRBD2 matching over 7 bases. From germline, CDR1 is MDHEN and CDR2 SYDVKM. The CDR3 is made up of 16 amino acids. V trimming: 3 bases; J trimming: 3 bases; junction bases outside the gene matches: 9.

The CDR3 here is CAPGQPTKNPYGYTF. The CDR3 coding sequence is TGTGCCCCGGGACAACCGACAAAAAATCCGTATGGCTACACCTTC. This sequence joins TRBV30 and TRBJ1-2; a possible D gene is TRBD1 (6 bases). Germline values: CDR1 GTSNPN, CDR2 SVGIG (reference sequence). The CDR3 loop spans 15 amino acids. The V end lost 8 bases, the J end lost 5 bases, and 24 bases lay between the germline ends.

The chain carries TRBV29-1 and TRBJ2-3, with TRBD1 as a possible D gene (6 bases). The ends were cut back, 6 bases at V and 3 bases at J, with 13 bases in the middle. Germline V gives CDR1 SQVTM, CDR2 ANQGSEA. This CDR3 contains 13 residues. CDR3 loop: CSVGQSMTDTQYF. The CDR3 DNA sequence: TGCAGCGTGGGACAATCGATGACAGATACGCAGTATTTT.

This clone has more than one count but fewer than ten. This chain's CDR3 is CASSLAGPSYNEQFF. For the CDR3, the DNA is TGTGCCAGCAGCTTAGCGGGCCCATCCTACAATGAGCAGTTCTTC. The gene calls are TRBV7-2 and TRBJ2-1; no reliable D call. Between the trimmed V and J ends, which lost 0 bases and 1 base, there was a span of 7 bases. CDR3 length: 15 residues. Germline values: CDR1 SGHTA, CDR2 FQGNSA.

Here the CDR3 reads CASSSIYRENTGELFF. The CDR3 DNA is TGTGCCAGCAGCTCGATTTACAGGGAAAACACCGGGGAGCTGTTTTTT. The chain employs TRBV5-6 and TRBJ2-2; a weak D match, TRBD1 (6 bases). The CDR3 is made up of 16 amino acids. Germline V gene sequence: CDR1 SGHDT, CDR2 YYEEEE. V lost 3 bases to trimming and J lost 2 bases, with 14 bases between them.

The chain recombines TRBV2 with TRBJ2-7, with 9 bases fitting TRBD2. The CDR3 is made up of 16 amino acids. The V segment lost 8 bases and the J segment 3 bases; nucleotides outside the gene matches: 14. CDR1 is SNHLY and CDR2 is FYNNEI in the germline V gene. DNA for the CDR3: TGTGCCAGCGCGACTCCGTTACGACTAGCGGACTACGAGCAGTACTTC. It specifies CASATPLRLADYEQYF. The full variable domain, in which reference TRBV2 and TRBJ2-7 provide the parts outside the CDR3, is EPEVTQTPSHQVTQMGQEVILRCVPISNHLYFYWYRQILGQKVEFLVSFYNNEISEKSEIFDDQFSVERPDGSNFTLKIRSTKLEDSAMYFCASATPLRLADYEQYFGPGTRLTVT.

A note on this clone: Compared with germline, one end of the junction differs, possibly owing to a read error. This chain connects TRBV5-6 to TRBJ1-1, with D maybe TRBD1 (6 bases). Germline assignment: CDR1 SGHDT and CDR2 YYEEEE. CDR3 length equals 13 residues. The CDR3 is CASSFNRESPRNF. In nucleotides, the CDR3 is TGTGCCAGCAGCTTCAACAGGGAGAGCCCTCGAAACTTT.

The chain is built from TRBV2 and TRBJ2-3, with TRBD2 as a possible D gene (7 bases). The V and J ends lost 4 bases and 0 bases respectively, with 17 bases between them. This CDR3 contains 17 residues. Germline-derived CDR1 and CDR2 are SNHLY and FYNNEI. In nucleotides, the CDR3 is TGTGCCAGCAGTGGTCCCCGGGCGGGGGCTAGCACAGATACGCAGTATTTT. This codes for CASSGPRAGASTDTQYF. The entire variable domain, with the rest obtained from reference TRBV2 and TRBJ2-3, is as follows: EPEVTQTPSHQVTQMGQEVILRCVPISNHLYFYWYRQILGQKVEFLVSFYNNEISEKSEIFDDQFSVERPDGSNFTLKIRSTKLEDSAMYFCASSGPRAGASTDTQYFGPGTRLTVL.

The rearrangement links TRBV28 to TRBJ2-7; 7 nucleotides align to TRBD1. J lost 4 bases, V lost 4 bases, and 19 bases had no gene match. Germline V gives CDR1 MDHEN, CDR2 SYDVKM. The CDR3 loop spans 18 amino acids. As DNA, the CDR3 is TGTGCCAGCAGTTCCTTTAGCTCTTCCGGGACAGCCACATACGAGCAGTACTTC. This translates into CASSSFSSSGTATYEQYF.

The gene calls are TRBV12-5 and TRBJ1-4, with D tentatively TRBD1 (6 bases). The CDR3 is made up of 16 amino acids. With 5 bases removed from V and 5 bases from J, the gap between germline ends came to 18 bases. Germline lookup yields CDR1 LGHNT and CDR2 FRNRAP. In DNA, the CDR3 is TGTGCTAGTGGTATACCTCCCGGACAGCGGAATGAAAAACTGTTTTTT. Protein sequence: CASGIPPGQRNEKLFF.

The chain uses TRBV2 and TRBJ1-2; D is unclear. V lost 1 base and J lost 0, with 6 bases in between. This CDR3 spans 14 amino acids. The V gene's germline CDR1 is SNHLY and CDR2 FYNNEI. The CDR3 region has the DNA TGTGCCAGCAGTGAAGAACTAGCTAACTATGGCTACACCTTC. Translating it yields CASSEELANYGYTF.

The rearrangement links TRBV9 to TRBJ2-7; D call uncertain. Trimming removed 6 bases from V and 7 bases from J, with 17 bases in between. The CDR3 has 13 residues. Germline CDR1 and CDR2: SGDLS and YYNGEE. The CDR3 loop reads CASKSERRLEQYV. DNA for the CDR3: TGTGCCAGCAAGTCGGAGCGTCGATTGGAGCAGTACGTC.

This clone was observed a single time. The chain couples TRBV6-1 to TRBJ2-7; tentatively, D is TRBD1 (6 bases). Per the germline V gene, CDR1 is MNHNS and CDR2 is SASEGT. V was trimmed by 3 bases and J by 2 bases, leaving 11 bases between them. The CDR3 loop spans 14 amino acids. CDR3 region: CASSETGSTYEQYV. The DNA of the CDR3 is TGTGCCAGCAGTGAGACAGGTTCTACCTACGAGCAGTACGTC.